A single sample is the source of the 3 T cell receptor beta chains below, sequenced in a study of blood T cell repertoires in COVID-19. The protocol was immunoSEQ multiplex PCR, while the TCRdb copy is restricted to in-frame clones and leaves out a portion. This table has about 240,000 clones, 82% appearing once. Sequencing used peripheral blood. The receptor set was obtained from a woman aged 55-70 years with active or convalescent COVID-19.

The chain uses TRBV27 and TRBJ2-5; possible D gene TRBD1, 6 bases. Germline CDR1 is MNHEY and CDR2 is SMNVEV (reference sequence). This CDR3 contains 14 residues. Deletions cut 3 bases from V and 4 bases from J, with 12 bases between. The chain's CDR3 is CASSLLGAGETQYF. Here the CDR3 DNA reads TGTGCCAGCAGTTTGCTGGGGGCCGGAGAGACCCAGTACTTC.

In this sample, this clone turned up once. The CDR3 bases are TGTGCCAGCAGCACCAGGGGGGACAGGGTCAACACTGAAGCTTTCTTT. As protein: CASSTRGDRVNTEAFF. V is TRBV7-8 and J is TRBJ1-1; the match to TRBD1 covers 9 bases. The germline CDR1 and CDR2 sequences are SGHVS and FQNEAQ. V shed 5 bases, J shed 2 bases, and the junction held 9 bases outside the gene matches. This CDR3 is built from 16 residues.

The rearrangement links TRBV5-1 to TRBJ2-1; TRBD1 aligns across 9 bases. This CDR3 contains 13 residues. V lost 4 bases to trimming and J lost 9 bases; unmatched junction nucleotides: 5. The germline V gene has CDR1 SGHRS and CDR2 YFSETQ. In DNA form, the CDR3 reads TGCGCCAGCAGCGTCGGACAGGGGACTGAGCAGTTCTTC. This gives the protein CASSVGQGTEQFF.